This T cell receptor (beta chain) is from a study of T cells after yellow fever vaccination. Study-wide context: Fractions containing few cells were prepared with SMART-Seq v4 Ultra Low Input. Notes on the study in general: Once the booster was given, most primary-vaccination clones reappeared, at about 97% for CD4 and approximately 88% for CD8.

Germline CDR1 is MDHEN and CDR2 is SYDVKM. This CDR3 is built from 15 residues. V dropped 5 bases and J dropped 5; count of bases not matched to a gene: 9. As for this clonotype: What it binds is unknown.

5'RACE template switching generated TCR cDNA, adding a universal primer site and UMIs. TCRdb re-called the 5' RACE reads through MiXCR, storing one row per CDR3 protein. The sample has roughly 520,000 distinct CDR3 sequences, less than 25% seen once. The source is a man between 18 and 35 years old who received the YFV17D yellow fever vaccine. This chain uses TRBV28 with TRBJ2-3; 8 bases align to TRBD2. This specimen consisted of PBMCs, obtained 21 days after the first yellow fever vaccination. This CDR3 reads CASSTGGEGKDTQYF. As DNA, the CDR3 is TGTGCCAGCAGTACCGGGGGGGAAGGGAAAGATACGCAGTATTTT. Filled out from reference TRBV28 and TRBJ2-3, the complete variable domain reads DVKVTQSSRYLVKRTGEKVFLECVQDMDHENMFWYRQDPGLGLRLIYFSYDVKMKEKGDIPEGYSVSREKKERFSLILESASTNQTSMYLCASSTGGEGKDTQYFGPGTRLTVL.